The clone carrying this T cell receptor (beta chain) has just one count. What it recognizes is unknown. The data stem from a study of cytomegalovirus exposure and HLA in healthy donors. Study-level information: Researchers previously reported finding some 110 million unique TCR beta sequences from 170 million or so T cells.

The CDR3 loop spans 14 amino acids. Looked up from germline, CDR1 is MNHEY and CDR2 is SMNVEV (reference sequence). With 8 bases clipped from V and 4 bases from J, the junction kept 6 bases outside the gene matches. PCR employed 60 Vbeta and 13 Jbeta primers. TCRdb keeps only in-frame clones here, not all; method: immunoSEQ multiplex PCR. The sample yields over 100,000 clones, roughly three fifths seen once. Whole-study results and caveats: The sole available immune exposure information was CMV serostatus. It was confirmed in vitro that three of the CMV-associated chains were specific for CMV antigens.

The gene calls are TRBV27 and TRBJ2-3; 10 nucleotides agree with TRBD2. This sequence originates from a man between 35 and 55 years old in good health and CMV-seropositive. The source material was PBMCs. DNA for the CDR3: TGTGCCAGCCGCCTAGCGGGAGCTTCAGATACGCAGTATTTT. Protein: CASRLAGASDTQYF.